This T cell receptor beta chain was captured in a study of blood T cell repertoires in COVID-19. As for the study in general: The analysed material was cDNA or gDNA that came from T cells, B-cell-depleted T cells, or PBMCs.

The CDR3 spans 14 residues. Trimming took 0 bases from V and 5 from J, leaving 9 bases between them. Germline CDR1 SGHVS, CDR2 FQNEAQ. Here immunoSEQ multiplex PCR was the method, and the copy in TCRdb shows in-frame clones only, minus some. This sample yields about 33,000 clones, of which 65% to 90% are seen a single time; about 5.5% belongs to the top ten. The genes are TRBV7-8 and TRBJ2-3; no definite D call. The specimen sequenced was peripheral blood. The TCR originated in a woman older than 75 with active or convalescent COVID-19. The CDR3 bases are TGTGCCAGCAGCTTAGCTCCGGCGGTAGATACGCAGTATTTT. Protein product: CASSLAPAVDTQYF.